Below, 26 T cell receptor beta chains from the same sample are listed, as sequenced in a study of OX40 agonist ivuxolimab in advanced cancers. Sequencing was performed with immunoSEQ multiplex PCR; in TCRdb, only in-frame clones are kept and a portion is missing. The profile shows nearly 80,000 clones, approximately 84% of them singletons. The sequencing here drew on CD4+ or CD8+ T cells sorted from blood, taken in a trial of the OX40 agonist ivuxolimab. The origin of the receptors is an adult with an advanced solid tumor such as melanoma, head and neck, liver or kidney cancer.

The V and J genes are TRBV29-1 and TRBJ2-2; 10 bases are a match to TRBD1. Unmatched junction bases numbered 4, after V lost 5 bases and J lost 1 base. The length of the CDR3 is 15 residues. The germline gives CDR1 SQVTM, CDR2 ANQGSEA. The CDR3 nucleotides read TGCAGCGTTTGGGACAGGGGTCAGAACACCGGGGAGCTGTTTTTT. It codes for CSVWDRGQNTGELFF.

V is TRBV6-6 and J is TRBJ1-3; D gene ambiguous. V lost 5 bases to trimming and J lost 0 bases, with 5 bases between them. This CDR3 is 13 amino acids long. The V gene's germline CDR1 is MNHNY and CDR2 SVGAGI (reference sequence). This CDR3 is CASSRISGNTIYF. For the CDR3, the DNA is TGTGCCAGCAGTCGAATCTCTGGAAACACCATATATTTT.

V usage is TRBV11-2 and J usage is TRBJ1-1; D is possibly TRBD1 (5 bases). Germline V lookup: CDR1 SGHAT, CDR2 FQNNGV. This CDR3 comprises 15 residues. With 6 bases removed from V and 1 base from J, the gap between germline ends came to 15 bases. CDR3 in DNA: TGTGCCAGCAGTTTCATCTGGGGGGAGAACACTGAAGCTTTCTTT. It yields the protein CASSFIWGENTEAFF.

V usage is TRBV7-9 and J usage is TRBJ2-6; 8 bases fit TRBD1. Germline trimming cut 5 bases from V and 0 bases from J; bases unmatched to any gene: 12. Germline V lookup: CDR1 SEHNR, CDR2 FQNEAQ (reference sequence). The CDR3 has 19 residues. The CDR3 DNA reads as TGTGCCAGCAGCCCAGGACAGGGCCATATTATCTCTGGGGCCAACGTCCTGACTTTC. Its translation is CASSPGQGHIISGANVLTF.

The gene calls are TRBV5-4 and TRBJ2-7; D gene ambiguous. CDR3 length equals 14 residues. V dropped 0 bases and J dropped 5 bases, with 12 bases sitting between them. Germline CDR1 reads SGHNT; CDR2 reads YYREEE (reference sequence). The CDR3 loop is CASSLAPTNDEQYF. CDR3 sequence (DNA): TGTGCCAGCAGCTTGGCCCCGACCAACGACGAGCAGTACTTC.

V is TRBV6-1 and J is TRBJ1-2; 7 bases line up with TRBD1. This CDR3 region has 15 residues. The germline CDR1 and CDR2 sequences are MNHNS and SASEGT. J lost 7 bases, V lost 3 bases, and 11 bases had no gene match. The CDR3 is CASSDIDRAISGYTF. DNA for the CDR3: TGTGCCAGCAGTGACATAGACAGGGCAATATCTGGCTACACCTTC.

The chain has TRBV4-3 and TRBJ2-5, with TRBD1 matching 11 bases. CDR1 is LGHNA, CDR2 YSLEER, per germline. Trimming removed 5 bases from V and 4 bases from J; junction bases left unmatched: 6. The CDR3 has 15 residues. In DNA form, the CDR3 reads TGCGCCAGCAGCTACGGACAGGGGGCGCCAGAGACCCAGTACTTC. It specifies CASSYGQGAPETQYF.

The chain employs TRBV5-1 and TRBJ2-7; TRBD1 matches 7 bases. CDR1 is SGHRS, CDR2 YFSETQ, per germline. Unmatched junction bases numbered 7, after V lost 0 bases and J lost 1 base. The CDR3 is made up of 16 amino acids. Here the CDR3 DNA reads TGCGCCAGCAGCTTGGGGGCCAGGGGGTATTCCTACGAGCAGTACTTC. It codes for CASSLGARGYSYEQYF.

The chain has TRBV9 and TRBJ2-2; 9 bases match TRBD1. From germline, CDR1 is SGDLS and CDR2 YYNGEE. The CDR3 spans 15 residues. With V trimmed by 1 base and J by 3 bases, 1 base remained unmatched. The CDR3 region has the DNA TGTGCCAGCAGCGTAAACAGGGGGCACACCGGGGAGCTGTTTTTT. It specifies CASSVNRGHTGELFF.

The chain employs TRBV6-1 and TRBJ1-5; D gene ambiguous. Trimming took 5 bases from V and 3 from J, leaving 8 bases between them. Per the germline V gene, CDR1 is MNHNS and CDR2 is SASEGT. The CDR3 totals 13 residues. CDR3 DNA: TGTGCCAGCAGTCGGGAATTCAATCAGCCCCAGCATTTT. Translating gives CASSREFNQPQHF.

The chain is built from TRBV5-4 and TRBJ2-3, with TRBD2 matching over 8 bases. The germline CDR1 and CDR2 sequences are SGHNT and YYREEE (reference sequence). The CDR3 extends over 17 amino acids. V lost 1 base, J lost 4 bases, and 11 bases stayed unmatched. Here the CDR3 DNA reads TGTGCCAGCAGCTTGTGGTTCCGGGGGGGGCACGCAGATACGCAGTATTTT. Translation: CASSLWFRGGHADTQYF.

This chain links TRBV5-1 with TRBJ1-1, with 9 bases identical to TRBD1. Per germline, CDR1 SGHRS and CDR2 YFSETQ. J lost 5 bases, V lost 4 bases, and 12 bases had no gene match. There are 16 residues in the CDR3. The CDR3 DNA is TGCGCCAGCAGCCCTTGGACAGGGGCTGTTGGGACTGAAGCTTTCTTT. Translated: CASSPWTGAVGTEAFF.

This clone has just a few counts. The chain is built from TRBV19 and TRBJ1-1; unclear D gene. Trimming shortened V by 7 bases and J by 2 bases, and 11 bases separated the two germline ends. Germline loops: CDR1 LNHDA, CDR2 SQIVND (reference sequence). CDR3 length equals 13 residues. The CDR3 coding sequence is TGTGCCAGTACCCAGTTCCAAAACACTGAAGCTTTCTTT. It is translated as CASTQFQNTEAFF. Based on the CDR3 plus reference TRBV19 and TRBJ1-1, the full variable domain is DGGITQSPKYLFRKEGQNVTLSCEQNLNHDAMYWYRQDPGQGLRLIYYSQIVNDFQKGDIAEGYSVSREKKESFPLTVTSAQKNPTAFYLCASTQFQNTEAFFGQGTRLTVV.

DNA for the CDR3: TGTGCCAGCAGCCCGCGACCCTACACAGATACGCAGTATTTT. This gives the protein CASSPRPYTDTQYF. V usage is TRBV9 and J usage is TRBJ2-3, with D unclear. The germline V and J ends were trimmed by 4 bases and 2 bases, with 11 bases remaining between them. The germline V gene has CDR1 SGDLS and CDR2 YYNGEE. The CDR3 length is 14 residues.

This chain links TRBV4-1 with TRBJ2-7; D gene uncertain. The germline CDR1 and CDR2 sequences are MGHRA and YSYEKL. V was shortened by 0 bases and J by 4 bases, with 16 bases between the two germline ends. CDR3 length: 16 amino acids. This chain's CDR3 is CASSQEATAPGYEQYF. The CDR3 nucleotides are TGCGCCAGCAGCCAAGAAGCGACGGCCCCAGGATACGAGCAGTACTTC.

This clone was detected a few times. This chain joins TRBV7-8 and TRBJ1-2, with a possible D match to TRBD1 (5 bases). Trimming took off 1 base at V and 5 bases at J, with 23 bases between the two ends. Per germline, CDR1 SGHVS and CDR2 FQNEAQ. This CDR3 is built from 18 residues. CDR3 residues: CASSLGRRRGSGGYGYTF. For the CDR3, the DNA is TGTGCCAGCAGCTTAGGACGACGGCGGGGATCCGGGGGTTATGGCTACACCTTC.

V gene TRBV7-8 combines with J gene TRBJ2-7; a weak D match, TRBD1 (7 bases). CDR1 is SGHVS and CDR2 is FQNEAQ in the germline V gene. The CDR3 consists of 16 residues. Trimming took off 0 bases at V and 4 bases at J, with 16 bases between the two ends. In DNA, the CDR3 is TGTGCCAGCAGCTTAGCGCGGGGACAGTTCTTTTACGAGCAGTACTTC. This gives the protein CASSLARGQFFYEQYF.

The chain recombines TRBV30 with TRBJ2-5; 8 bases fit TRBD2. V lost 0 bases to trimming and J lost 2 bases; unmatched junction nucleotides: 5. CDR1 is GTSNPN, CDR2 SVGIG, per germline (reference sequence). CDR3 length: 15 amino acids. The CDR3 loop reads CAWSVAGGPQETQYF. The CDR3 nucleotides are TGTGCCTGGAGTGTGGCGGGAGGACCACAAGAGACCCAGTACTTC.

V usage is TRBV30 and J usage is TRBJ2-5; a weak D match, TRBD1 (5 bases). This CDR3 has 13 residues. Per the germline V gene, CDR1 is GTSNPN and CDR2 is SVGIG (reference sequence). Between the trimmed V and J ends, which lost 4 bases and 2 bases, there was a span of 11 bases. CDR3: CAWTSDSQETQYF. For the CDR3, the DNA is TGTGCCTGGACTTCCGACAGTCAAGAGACCCAGTACTTC.

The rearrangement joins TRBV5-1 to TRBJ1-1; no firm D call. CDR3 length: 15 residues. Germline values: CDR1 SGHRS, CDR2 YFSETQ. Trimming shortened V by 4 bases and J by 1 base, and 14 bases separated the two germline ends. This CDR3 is CASSPSGRSNTEAFF. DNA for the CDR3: TGCGCCAGCAGCCCTTCCGGACGGTCGAACACTGAAGCTTTCTTT.

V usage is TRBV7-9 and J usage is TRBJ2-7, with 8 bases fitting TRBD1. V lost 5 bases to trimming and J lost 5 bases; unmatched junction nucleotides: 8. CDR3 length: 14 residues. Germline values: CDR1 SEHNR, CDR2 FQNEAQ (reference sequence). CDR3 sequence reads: CASSPDRGWNEQYF. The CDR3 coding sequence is TGTGCCAGCAGCCCCGACAGGGGTTGGAACGAGCAGTACTTC.

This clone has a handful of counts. DNA of the CDR3: TGTGCCAGCAGTTACGGCGCTAGTTCACCCCTCCACTTT. Translated, it gives CASSYGASSPLHF. The J gene is TRBJ1-6, the V gene TRBV6-5; D remains ambiguous. V was shortened by 2 bases and J by 9 bases, with 8 bases between the two germline ends. The CDR3 consists of 13 residues. Germline V gene lookup returns CDR1 MNHEY and CDR2 SVGAGI.

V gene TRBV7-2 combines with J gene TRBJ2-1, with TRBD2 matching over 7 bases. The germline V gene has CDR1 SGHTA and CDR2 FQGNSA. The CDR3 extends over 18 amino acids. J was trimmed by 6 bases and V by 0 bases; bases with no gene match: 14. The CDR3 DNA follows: TGTGCCAGCAGCTTAGCGCTTTTTCGGGGGGTGGTCGCCAATGAGCAGTTCTTC. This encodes CASSLALFRGVVANEQFF.

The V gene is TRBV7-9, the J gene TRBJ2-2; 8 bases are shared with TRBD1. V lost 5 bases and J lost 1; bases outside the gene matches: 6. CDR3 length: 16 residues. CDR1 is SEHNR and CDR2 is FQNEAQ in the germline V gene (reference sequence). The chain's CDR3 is CASSERQGKNTGELFF. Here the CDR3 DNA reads TGTGCCAGCAGCGAGCGACAGGGGAAGAACACCGGGGAGCTGTTTTTT.

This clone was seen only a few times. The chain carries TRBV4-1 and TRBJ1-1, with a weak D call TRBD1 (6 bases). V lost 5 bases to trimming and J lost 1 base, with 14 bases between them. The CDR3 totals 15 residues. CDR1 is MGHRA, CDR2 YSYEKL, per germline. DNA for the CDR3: TGCGCCAGCAGCACAGTGGGACACACGAACACTGAAGCTTTCTTT. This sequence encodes CASSTVGHTNTEAFF.

CDR3 nucleotides: TGTGCCAGCAGTGATGGCGGCAGGGGGGAAGAGAATACGCAGTATTTT. Amino acids: CASSDGGRGEENTQYF. The V and J genes are TRBV25-1 and TRBJ2-3; D may be TRBD1 (7 bases). V lost 3 bases and J 7 bases, leaving 20 bases between the germline ends. The CDR3 sequence is 16 residues long. Germline V gene sequence: CDR1 MGHDK, CDR2 SYGVNS.